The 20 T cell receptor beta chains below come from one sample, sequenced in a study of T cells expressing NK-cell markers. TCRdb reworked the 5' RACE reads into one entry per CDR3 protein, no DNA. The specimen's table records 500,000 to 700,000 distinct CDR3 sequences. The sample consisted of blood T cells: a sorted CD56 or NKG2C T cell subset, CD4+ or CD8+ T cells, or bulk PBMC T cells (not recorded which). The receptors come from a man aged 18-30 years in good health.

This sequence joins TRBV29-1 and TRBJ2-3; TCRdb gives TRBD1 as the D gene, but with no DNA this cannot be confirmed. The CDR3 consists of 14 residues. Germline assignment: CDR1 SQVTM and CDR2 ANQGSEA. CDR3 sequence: CSVDHRGPADTQYF.

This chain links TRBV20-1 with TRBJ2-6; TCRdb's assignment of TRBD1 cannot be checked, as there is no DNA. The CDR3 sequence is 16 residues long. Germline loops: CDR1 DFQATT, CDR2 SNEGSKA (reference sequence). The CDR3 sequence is CSASGTPSSGANVLTF.

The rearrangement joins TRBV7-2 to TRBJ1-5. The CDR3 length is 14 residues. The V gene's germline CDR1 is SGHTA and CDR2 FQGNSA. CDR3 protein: CASSLAGSSQPQHF.

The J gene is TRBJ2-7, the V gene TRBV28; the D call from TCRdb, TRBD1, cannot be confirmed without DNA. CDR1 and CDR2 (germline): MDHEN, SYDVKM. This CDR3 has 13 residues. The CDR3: CASSSQTGGREYF.

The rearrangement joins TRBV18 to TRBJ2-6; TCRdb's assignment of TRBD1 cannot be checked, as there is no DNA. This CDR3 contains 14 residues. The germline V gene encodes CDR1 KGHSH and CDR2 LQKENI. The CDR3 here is CASSVRDRANVLTF.

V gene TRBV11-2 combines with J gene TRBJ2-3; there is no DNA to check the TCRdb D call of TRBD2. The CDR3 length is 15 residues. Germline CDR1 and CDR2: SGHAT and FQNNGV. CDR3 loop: CASSLSGLAGDTQYF.

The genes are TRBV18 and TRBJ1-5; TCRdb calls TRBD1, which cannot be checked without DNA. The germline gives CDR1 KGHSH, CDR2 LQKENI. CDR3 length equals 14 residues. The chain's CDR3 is CASSPRDTGQPQHF.

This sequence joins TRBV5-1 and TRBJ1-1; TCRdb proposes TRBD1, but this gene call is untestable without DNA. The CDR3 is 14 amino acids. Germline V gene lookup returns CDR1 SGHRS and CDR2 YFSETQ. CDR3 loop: CASTPGGGPTEAFF.

The CDR3 reads CASSLRWDRTDTQYF. This chain connects TRBV7-9 to TRBJ2-3; TCRdb's assignment of TRBD1 cannot be checked, as there is no DNA. This CDR3 contains 15 residues. Germline CDR1 SEHNR, CDR2 FQNEAQ (reference sequence).

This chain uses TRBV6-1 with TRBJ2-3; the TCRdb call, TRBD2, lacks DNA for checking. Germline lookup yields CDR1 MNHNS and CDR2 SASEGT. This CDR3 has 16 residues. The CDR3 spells CASSTRGGRATDTQYF.

This CDR3 reads CASSSPRVKPYTF. V gene TRBV7-9 combines with J gene TRBJ1-2. In germline, CDR1 is SEHNR, CDR2 FQNEAQ (reference sequence). The CDR3 has 13 residues.

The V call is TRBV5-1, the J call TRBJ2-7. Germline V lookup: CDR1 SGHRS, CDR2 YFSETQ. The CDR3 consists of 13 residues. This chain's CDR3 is CASSLVPSLEQYF.

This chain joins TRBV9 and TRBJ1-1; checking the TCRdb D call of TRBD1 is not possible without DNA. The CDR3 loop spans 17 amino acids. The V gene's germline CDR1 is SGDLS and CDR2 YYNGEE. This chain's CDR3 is CASSVDPGGQMNTEAFF.

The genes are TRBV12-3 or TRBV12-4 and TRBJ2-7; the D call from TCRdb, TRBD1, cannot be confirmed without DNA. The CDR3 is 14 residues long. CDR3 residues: CASSPTGKPYEQYF.

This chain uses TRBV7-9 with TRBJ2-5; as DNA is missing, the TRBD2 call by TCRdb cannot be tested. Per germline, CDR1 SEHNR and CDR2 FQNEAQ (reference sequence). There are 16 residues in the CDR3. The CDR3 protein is CASSRPGLGSSETQYF. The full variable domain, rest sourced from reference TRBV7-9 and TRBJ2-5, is DTGVSQNPRHKITKRGQNVTFRCDPISEHNRLYWYRQTLGQGPEFLTYFQNEAQLEKSRLLSDRFSAERPKGSFSTLEIQRTEQGDSAMYLCASSRPGLGSSETQYFGPGTRLLVL.

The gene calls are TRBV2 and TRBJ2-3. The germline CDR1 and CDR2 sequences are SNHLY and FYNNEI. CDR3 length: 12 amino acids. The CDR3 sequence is CASSASADTQYF.

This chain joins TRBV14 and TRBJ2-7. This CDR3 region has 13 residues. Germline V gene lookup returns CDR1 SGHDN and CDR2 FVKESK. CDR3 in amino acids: CASSRAPGYEQYF.

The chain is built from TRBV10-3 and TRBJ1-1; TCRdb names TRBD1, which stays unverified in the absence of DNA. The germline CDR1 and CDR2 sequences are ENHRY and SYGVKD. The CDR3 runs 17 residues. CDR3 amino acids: CAISESVGRTGQTEAFF.

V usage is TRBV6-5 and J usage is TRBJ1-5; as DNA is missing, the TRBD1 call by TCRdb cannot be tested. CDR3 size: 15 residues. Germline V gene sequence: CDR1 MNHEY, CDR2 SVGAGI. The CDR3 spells CASSQMGGSNQPQHF.

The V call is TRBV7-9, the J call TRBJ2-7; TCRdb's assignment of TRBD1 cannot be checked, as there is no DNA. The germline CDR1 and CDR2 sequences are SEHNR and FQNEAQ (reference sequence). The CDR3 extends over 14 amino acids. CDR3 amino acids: CAIATGTVLYEQYF.